These 25 T cell receptor beta chains were sequenced from one sample in a study of cytomegalovirus exposure and HLA in healthy donors. The PCR made use of 60 Vbeta and 13 Jbeta primers. Sequencing used immunoSEQ multiplex PCR; TCRdb keeps in-frame clones, though not all of them. This sample yields around 150,000 clones, of which roughly 77% are seen a single time; about 3.7% belongs to the top ten. Sequencing was carried out using PBMCs. The origin of the receptors is a human donor in good health.

The V gene is TRBV5-1, the J gene TRBJ1-1; 7 nucleotides agree with TRBD1. This CDR3 is 14 amino acids long. CDR1 SGHRS and CDR2 YFSETQ come from the germline V gene. The V segment lost 6 bases and the J segment 1 base; nucleotides outside the gene matches: 6. In DNA form, the CDR3 reads TGCGCCAGCACCCCGACAGGGACGAACACTGAAGCTTTCTTT. It is translated as CASTPTGTNTEAFF.

The chain employs TRBV6-1 and TRBJ1-4; TRBD1 is a possible D gene (5 bases). This CDR3 has 16 residues. Trimming took 3 bases from V and 0 from J, leaving 11 bases between them. Looked up from germline, CDR1 is MNHNS and CDR2 is SASEGT. As DNA, the CDR3 is TGTGCCAGCAGTGAGTTGGGGGGTTCAACTAATGAAAAACTGTTTTTT. Translating gives CASSELGGSTNEKLFF.

This clone appeared once. The chain carries TRBV19 and TRBJ1-2; the D gene is possibly TRBD1 (6 bases). Germline-derived CDR1 and CDR2 are LNHDA and SQIVND (reference sequence). V gave up 5 bases and J gave up 6 bases, with 10 bases separating them. The CDR3 loop spans 12 amino acids. The CDR3 protein is CASSPRTDGYTF. Written as DNA, the CDR3 is TGTGCCAGTAGTCCGAGGACAGATGGCTACACCTTC.

In its sample, this clone was seen a few times. The chain joins TRBV4-2 to TRBJ2-2; 7 bases match TRBD2. CDR1 is LGHNA and CDR2 is YNFKEQ in the germline V gene. The CDR3 covers 15 residues. J gave up 5 bases and V 4 bases, and 7 bases lay outside the gene matches. CDR3 nucleotides: TGTGCCAGCAGCCCCCCTAGCGGAAAGACCGGGGAGCTGTTTTTT. Its protein is CASSPPSGKTGELFF.

There are a few counts of this clone. The rearrangement joins TRBV13 to TRBJ2-1; 7 nucleotides match TRBD1. V lost 2 bases, J lost 0 bases, and 7 bases stayed unmatched. The germline V gene has CDR1 PRHDT and CDR2 FYEKMQ (reference sequence). The CDR3 is made up of 17 amino acids. This chain's CDR3 is CASSLIGGLSSYNEQFF. CDR3 DNA sequence: TGTGCCAGCAGCTTAATAGGGGGCCTAAGCTCCTACAATGAGCAGTTCTTC.

The V call is TRBV9, the J call TRBJ2-1; 12 bases agree with TRBD2. CDR3 length: 18 amino acids. Germline V lookup: CDR1 SGDLS, CDR2 YYNGEE. Trimming cost V 3 bases and J 9 bases; bases outside gene matches: 16. The CDR3 DNA sequence: TGTGCCAGCAGCGGAACCTATACGCGACTAGCGGGAGATTCTGAGCAGTTCTTC. Translated: CASSGTYTRLAGDSEQFF.

V is TRBV19 and J is TRBJ2-2, with 10 nucleotides matching TRBD2. CDR3 size: 16 residues. V trimming: 2 bases; J trimming: 5 bases; junction bases outside the gene matches: 5. Germline V gene lookup returns CDR1 LNHDA and CDR2 SQIVND (reference sequence). The CDR3 region is CASSINGLADTGELFF. CDR3 nucleotide sequence: TGTGCCAGTAGTATAAATGGACTAGCGGATACCGGGGAGCTGTTTTTT.

A few counts support this clone. The chain couples TRBV29-1 to TRBJ1-4; 7 bases line up with TRBD1. The CDR3 sequence is 13 residues long. Germline CDR1 reads SQVTM; CDR2 reads ANQGSEA. J was trimmed by 0 bases and V by 7 bases; bases with no gene match: 2. The CDR3 DNA is TGCAGCGCTACAGGGGCAACTAATGAAAAACTGTTTTTT. It codes for CSATGATNEKLFF.

In this sample, this clone turned up a few times. The CDR3 sequence is CASTNPGERGGENTGELFF. The DNA of the CDR3 is TGTGCCAGCACCAACCCCGGCGAGCGGGGGGGGGAGAACACCGGGGAGCTGTTTTTT. The genes are TRBV28 and TRBJ2-2; 10 bases are a match to TRBD2. CDR1 and CDR2 from the germline V gene are MDHEN and SYDVKM. Unmatched junction bases numbered 15, after V lost 7 bases and J lost 1 base. This CDR3 comprises 19 residues.

Note on this clone: One end of the junction fails to match germline, which may point to a read error. The J gene is TRBJ2-5, the V gene TRBV20-1; no clear D. The CDR3 is 10 residues long. Looked up from germline, CDR1 is DFQATT and CDR2 is SNEGSKA (reference sequence). The CDR3 protein is CSPRRETQYF. CDR3 nucleotide sequence: TGCAGTCCTAGGAGAGAGACCCAGTACTTC.

The rearrangement uses TRBV15 and TRBJ2-1; 8 positions match TRBD1. Germline CDR1 is LNHNV and CDR2 is YYDKDF (reference sequence). V shed 3 bases, J shed 8 bases, and the junction held 3 bases outside the gene matches. The CDR3 runs to 13 residues. CDR3: CATSSLTGDEQFF. The CDR3 DNA is TGTGCCACCAGCAGCTTGACAGGGGATGAGCAGTTCTTC.

This sequence joins TRBV15 and TRBJ1-3; no clear D gene. Germline loops: CDR1 LNHNV, CDR2 YYDKDF (reference sequence). There are 16 residues in the CDR3. The V end lost 0 bases, the J end lost 0 bases, and 9 bases lay between the germline ends. This CDR3 reads CATSRERGFSGNTIYF. In nucleotides, the CDR3 is TGTGCCACCAGCAGAGAGCGCGGATTCTCTGGAAACACCATATATTTT.

This chain uses TRBV6-5 with TRBJ2-1, with no clear D. Germline V gene sequence: CDR1 MNHEY, CDR2 SVGAGI. V lost 1 base and J 0 bases, leaving 10 bases between the germline ends. The CDR3 length is 16 residues. The CDR3 here is CASSYFGLSSYNEQFF. The CDR3 DNA follows: TGTGCCAGCAGTTACTTCGGTTTGAGCTCCTACAATGAGCAGTTCTTC.

The chain carries TRBV29-1 and TRBJ1-2; D uncertain. The germline V gene has CDR1 SQVTM and CDR2 ANQGSEA. CDR3 size: 15 residues. With 5 bases removed from V and 0 bases from J, the gap between germline ends came to 16 bases. DNA of the CDR3: TGCAGCGTTTTGGGGAGTGGACTTACTAACTATGGCTACACCTTC. It specifies CSVLGSGLTNYGYTF.

The chain uses TRBV4-1 and TRBJ1-5; D is uncertain. CDR3 length: 14 residues. Trimming shortened V by 2 bases and J by 4 bases, and 9 bases separated the two germline ends. Germline V gene data show CDR1 as MGHRA and CDR2 as YSYEKL. For the CDR3, the DNA is TGCGCCAGCAGCCAACTTCCTCTTAATCAGCCCCAGCATTTT. Protein product: CASSQLPLNQPQHF.

This clone turned up a few times. This rearrangement joins TRBV28 to TRBJ1-1; unclear D gene. V was cut by 7 bases and J by 4 bases, with 10 bases left in between. CDR1 is MDHEN and CDR2 is SYDVKM in the germline V gene. This CDR3 region has 12 residues. Here the CDR3 reads CASTYSPTEAFF. The CDR3 region has the DNA TGTGCCAGCACCTACAGCCCCACTGAAGCTTTCTTT.

V gene TRBV15 combines with J gene TRBJ2-3; D is unresolved. The V gene's germline CDR1 is LNHNV and CDR2 YYDKDF (reference sequence). Trimming left V 0 bases short and J 4 bases short, with 8 bases between. The CDR3 contains 14 residues. CDR3: CATSRDQISDTQYF. For the CDR3, the DNA is TGTGCCACCAGCAGAGACCAGATCTCAGATACGCAGTATTTT. Combining the CDR3 with reference TRBV15 and TRBJ2-3 gives the whole variable domain DAMVIQNPRYQVTQFGKPVTLSCSQTLNHNVMYWYQQKSSQAPKLLFHYYDKDFNNEADTPDNFQSRRPNTSFCFLDIRSPGLGDTAMYLCATSRDQISDTQYFGPGTRLTVL.

The chain is built from TRBV27 and TRBJ1-6, with D possibly matching TRBD1 (6 bases). From germline, CDR1 is MNHEY and CDR2 SMNVEV (reference sequence). CDR3 length: 16 amino acids. Trimming left V 6 bases short and J 14 bases short, with 26 bases between. CDR3 in amino acids: CASSFFFTGMVTTLHF. The CDR3 DNA reads TGTGCCAGCAGCTTCTTTTTCACAGGGATGGTTACGACCCTCCACTTT.

The V gene is TRBV19, the J gene TRBJ1-4, with D possibly TRBD1 on 5 matching bases. The CDR3 has 15 amino acids. V was shortened by 6 bases and J by 8 bases, with 19 bases between the two germline ends. In germline, CDR1 is LNHDA, CDR2 SQIVND (reference sequence). The CDR3 region is CASSESGTHPEKLFF. In DNA form, the CDR3 reads TGTGCCAGTAGCGAAAGCGGGACTCATCCCGAAAAACTGTTTTTT.

CDR3 loop: CASSLGRPLYNEQFF. Here the CDR3 DNA reads TGTGCCAGCAGCTTAGGGCGGCCCCTGTACAATGAGCAGTTCTTC. This chain connects TRBV7-2 to TRBJ2-1, with D unclear. Trimming stripped 1 base from V and 4 bases from J, with 11 bases between. This CDR3 contains 15 residues. Per the germline V gene, CDR1 is SGHTA and CDR2 is FQGNSA.

V usage is TRBV6-5 and J usage is TRBJ1-5, with unresolved D. This CDR3 has 14 amino acids. Germline CDR1 reads MNHEY; CDR2 reads SVGAGI. Trimming removed 0 bases from V and 7 bases from J, with 10 bases in between. The CDR3 is CASSYSLREQPQHF. In DNA form, the CDR3 reads TGTGCCAGCAGTTACTCGTTGAGGGAACAGCCCCAGCATTTT.

This clone came up a few times. The rearrangement uses TRBV7-9 and TRBJ2-7; D remains unclear. This CDR3 is 8 amino acids long. Trimming shortened V by 8 bases and J by 12 bases, and 8 bases separated the two germline ends. Germline V gene sequence: CDR1 SEHNR, CDR2 FQNEAQ (reference sequence). The CDR3 loop reads CASDFPYF. CDR3 DNA: TGTGCCAGCGACTTCCCGTACTTC.

The J gene is TRBJ2-5, the V gene TRBV2; 10 positions match TRBD2. Germline CDR1 and CDR2: SNHLY and FYNNEI. CDR3 size: 16 residues. V shed 3 bases and J 5 bases; nucleotides not matched to a gene: 9. The CDR3 is CASSEKGAGGRETQYF. In DNA form, the CDR3 reads TGTGCCAGCAGTGAGAAGGGAGCGGGGGGGAGGGAGACCCAGTACTTC. Complete variable domain (other parts from reference TRBV2 and TRBJ2-5): EPEVTQTPSHQVTQMGQEVILRCVPISNHLYFYWYRQILGQKVEFLVSFYNNEISEKSEIFDDQFSVERPDGSNFTLKIRSTKLEDSAMYFCASSEKGAGGRETQYFGPGTRLLVL.

The CDR3 spells CASKALALRRRGTDTQYF. CDR3 nucleotides: TGTGCCAGCAAGGCCCTAGCGTTACGTCGGAGGGGCACAGATACGCAGTATTTT. The V gene is TRBV2, the J gene TRBJ2-3, with TRBD2 as a possible D gene (6 bases). Trimming removed 7 bases at V and 1 base at J, with 24 bases between. The CDR3 loop spans 18 amino acids. CDR1 and CDR2 (germline): SNHLY, FYNNEI.

The V gene is TRBV6-1, the J gene TRBJ2-7; TRBD2 might be the D (5 bases). Between the trimmed V and J ends, which lost 0 bases and 2 bases, there was a span of 11 bases. Germline V gene lookup returns CDR1 MNHNS and CDR2 SASEGT. The CDR3 loop spans 15 amino acids. As DNA, the CDR3 is TGTGCCAGCAGTGAAGCTGAAGAGGGTACCTACGAGCAGTACTTC. This gives the protein CASSEAEEGTYEQYF.